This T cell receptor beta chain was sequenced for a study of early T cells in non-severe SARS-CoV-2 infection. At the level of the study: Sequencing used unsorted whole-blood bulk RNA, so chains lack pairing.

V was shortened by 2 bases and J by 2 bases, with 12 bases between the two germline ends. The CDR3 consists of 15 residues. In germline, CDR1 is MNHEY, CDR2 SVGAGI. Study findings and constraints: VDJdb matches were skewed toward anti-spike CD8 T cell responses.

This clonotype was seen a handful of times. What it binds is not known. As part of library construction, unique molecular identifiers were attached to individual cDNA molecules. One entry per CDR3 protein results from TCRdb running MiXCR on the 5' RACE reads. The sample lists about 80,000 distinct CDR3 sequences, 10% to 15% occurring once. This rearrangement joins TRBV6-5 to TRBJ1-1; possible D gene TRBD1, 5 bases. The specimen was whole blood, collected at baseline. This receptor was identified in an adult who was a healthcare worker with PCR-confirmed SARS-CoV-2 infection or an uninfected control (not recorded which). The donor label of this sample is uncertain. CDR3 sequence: CASSYRGPHNTEAFF. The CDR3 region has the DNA TGTGCCAGCAGTTACCGGGGCCCACATAACACTGAAGCTTTCTTT.